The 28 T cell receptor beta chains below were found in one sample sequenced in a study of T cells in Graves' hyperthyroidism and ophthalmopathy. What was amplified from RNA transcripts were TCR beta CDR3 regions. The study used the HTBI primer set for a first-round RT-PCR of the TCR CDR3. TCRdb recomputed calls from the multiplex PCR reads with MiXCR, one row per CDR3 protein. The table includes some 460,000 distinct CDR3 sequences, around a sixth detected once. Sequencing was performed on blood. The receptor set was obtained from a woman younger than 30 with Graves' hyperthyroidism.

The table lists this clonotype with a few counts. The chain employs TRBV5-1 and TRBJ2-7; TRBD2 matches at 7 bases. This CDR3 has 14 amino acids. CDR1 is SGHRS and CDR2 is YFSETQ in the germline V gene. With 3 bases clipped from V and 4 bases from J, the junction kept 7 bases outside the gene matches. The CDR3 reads CASSWGGSSYEQYF. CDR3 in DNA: TGCGCCAGCAGCTGGGGGGGATCTTCTTACGAGCAGTACTTC.

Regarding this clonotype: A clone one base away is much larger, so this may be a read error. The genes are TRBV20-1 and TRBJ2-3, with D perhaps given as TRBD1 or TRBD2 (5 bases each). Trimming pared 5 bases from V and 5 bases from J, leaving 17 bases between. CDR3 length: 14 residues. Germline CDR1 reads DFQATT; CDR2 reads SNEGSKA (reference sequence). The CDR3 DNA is TGCAGTGCTGGGGGTCTTTTCAAACTAGATACGCAGTATTTT. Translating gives CSAGGLFKLDTQYF.

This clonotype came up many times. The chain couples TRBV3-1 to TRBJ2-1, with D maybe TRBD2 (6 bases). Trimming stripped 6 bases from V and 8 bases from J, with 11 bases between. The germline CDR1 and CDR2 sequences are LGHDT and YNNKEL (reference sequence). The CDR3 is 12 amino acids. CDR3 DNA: TGTGCCAGCAGAGACGCGGGATATGAGCAGTTCTTC. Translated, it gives CASRDAGYEQFF.

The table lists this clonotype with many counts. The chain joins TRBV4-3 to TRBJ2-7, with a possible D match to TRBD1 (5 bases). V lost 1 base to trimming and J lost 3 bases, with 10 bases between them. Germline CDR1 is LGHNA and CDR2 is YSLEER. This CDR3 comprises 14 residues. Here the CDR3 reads CASSQGQWGYEQYF. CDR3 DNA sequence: TGCGCCAGCAGCCAAGGACAGTGGGGCTACGAGCAGTACTTC.

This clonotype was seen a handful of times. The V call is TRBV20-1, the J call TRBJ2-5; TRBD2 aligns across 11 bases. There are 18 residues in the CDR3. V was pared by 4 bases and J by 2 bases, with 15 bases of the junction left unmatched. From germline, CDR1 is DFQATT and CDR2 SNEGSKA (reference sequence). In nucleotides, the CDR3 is TGCAGTGCTACCCGCGTGGTGGGACTAGCGGTCAATCAAGAGACCCAGTACTTC. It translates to CSATRVVGLAVNQETQYF.

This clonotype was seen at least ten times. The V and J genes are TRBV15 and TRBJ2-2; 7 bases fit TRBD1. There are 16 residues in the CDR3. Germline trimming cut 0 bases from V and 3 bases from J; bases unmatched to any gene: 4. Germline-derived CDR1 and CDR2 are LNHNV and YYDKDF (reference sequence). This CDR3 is CATSREPGQYTGELFF. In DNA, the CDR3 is TGTGCCACCAGCAGAGAGCCGGGACAGTACACCGGGGAGCTGTTTTTT. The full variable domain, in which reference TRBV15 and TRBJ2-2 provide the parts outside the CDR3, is DAMVIQNPRYQVTQFGKPVTLSCSQTLNHNVMYWYQQKSSQAPKLLFHYYDKDFNNEADTPDNFQSRRPNTSFCFLDIRSPGLGDTAMYLCATSREPGQYTGELFFGEGSRLTVL.

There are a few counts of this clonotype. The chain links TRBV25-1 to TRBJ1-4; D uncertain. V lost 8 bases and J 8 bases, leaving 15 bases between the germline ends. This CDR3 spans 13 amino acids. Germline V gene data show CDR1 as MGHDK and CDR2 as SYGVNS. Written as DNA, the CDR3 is TGTGCCAGCGCGAACTTGTACAAGGAAAAACTGTTTTTT. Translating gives CASANLYKEKLFF.

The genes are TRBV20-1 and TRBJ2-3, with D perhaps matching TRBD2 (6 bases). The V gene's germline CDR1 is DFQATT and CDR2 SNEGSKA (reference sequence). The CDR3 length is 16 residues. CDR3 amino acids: CSLILGSGLLHGGQYF. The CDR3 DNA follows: TGCAGCCTAATATTAGGAAGCGGGCTTCTGCACGGGGGGCAGTATTTT.

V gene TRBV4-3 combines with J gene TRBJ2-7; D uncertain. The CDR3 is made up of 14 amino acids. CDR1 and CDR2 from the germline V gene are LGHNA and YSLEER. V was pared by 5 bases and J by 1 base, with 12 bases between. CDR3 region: CASSLSTGSYEQYF. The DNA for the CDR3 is TGCGCCAGCAGCTTGTCGACTGGGTCCTACGAGCAGTACTTC.

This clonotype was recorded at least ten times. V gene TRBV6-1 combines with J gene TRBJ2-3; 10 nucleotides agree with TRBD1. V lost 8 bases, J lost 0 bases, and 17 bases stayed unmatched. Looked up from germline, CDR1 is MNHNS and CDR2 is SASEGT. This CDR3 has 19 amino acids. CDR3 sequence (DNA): TGTGCCAGCGGACAGGGGGGGACAGGGGCCGCCTTGAGCACAGATACGCAGTATTTT. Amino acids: CASGQGGTGAALSTDTQYF.

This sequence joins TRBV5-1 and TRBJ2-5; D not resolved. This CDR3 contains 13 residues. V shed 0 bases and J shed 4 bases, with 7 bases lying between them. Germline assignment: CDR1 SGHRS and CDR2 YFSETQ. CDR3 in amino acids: CASSLEWGETQYF. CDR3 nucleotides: TGCGCCAGCAGCTTGGAATGGGGAGAGACCCAGTACTTC.

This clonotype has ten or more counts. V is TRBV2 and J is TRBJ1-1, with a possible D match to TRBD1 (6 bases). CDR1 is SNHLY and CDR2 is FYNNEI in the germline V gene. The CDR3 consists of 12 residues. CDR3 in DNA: TGTGCACGAGGGGGGGAGTACACTGAAGCTTTCTTT. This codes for CARGGEYTEAFF.

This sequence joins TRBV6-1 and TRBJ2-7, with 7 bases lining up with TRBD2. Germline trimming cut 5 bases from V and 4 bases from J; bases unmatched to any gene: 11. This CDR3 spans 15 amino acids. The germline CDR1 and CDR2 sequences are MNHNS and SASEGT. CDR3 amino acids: CASSYGRSGTYEQYF. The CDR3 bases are TGTGCCAGCAGTTATGGGCGAAGCGGGACTTACGAGCAGTACTTC.

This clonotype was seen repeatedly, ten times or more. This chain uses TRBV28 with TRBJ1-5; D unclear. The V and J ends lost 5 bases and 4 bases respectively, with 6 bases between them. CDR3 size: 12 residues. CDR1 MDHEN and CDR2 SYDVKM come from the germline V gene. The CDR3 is CASSPRNQPQHF. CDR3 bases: TGTGCCAGCAGTCCCCGGAATCAGCCCCAGCATTTT.

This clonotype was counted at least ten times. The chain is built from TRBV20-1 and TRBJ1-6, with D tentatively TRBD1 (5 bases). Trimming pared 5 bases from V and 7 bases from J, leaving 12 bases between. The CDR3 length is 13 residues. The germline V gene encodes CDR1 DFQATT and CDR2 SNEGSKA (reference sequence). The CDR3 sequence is CSASGTGNSPLHF. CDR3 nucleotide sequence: TGCAGTGCTTCCGGGACGGGAAATTCACCCCTCCACTTT.

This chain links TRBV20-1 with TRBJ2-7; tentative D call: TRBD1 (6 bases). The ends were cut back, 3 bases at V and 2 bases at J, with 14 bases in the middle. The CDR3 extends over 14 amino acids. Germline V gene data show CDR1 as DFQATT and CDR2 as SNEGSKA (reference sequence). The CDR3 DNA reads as TGCAGTGCTAGGGCACCCAGGGGTCCCTACGAGCAGTACTTC. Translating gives CSARAPRGPYEQYF.

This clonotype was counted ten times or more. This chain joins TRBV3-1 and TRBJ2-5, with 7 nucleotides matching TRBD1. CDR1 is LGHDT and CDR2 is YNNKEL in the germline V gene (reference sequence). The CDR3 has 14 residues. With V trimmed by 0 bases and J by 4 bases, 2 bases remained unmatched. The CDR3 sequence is CASSQDTGVETQYF. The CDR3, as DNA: TGTGCCAGCAGCCAAGACACAGGGGTAGAGACCCAGTACTTC.

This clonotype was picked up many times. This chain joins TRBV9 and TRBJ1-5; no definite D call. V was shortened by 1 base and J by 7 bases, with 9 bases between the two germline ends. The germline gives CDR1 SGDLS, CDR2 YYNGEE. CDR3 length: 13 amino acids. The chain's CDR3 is CASSVTGVQPQHF. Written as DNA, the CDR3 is TGTGCCAGCAGCGTAACGGGAGTGCAGCCCCAGCATTTT.

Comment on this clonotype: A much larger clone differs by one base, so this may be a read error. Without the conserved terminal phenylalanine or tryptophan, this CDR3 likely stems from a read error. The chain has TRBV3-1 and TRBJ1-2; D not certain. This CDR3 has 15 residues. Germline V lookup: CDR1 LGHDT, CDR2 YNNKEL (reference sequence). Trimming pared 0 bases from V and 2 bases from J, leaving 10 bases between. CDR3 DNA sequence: TGTGCCAGCAGCCAAGAACAGCTTGGGAACTATGGCTACACCCTC. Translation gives CASSQEQLGNYGYTL.

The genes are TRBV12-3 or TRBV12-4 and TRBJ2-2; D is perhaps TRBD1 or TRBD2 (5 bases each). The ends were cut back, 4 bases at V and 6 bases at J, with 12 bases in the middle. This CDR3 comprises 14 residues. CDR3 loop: CASSYFGGPGELFF. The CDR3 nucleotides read TGTGCCAGCAGTTATTTTGGGGGACCCGGGGAGCTGTTTTTT.

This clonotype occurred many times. CDR3 nucleotide sequence: TGTGCCAGCAGGGGACAGGGGGCGTATACCGGGGAGCTGTTTTTT. This encodes CASRGQGAYTGELFF. The gene calls are TRBV2 and TRBJ2-2; TRBD1 aligns across 12 bases. Germline assignment: CDR1 SNHLY and CDR2 FYNNEI. The CDR3 runs to 15 residues. V lost 6 bases, J lost 5 bases, and 4 bases stayed unmatched.

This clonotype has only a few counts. The CDR3 region is CASSMGRVSGGYTF. The CDR3 DNA sequence: TGTGCCAGTAGTATGGGTCGGGTAAGCGGCGGCTACACCTTC. The V call is TRBV19, the J call TRBJ1-2; D gene uncertain. V was pared by 3 bases and J by 8 bases, with 16 bases between. Germline CDR1 reads LNHDA; CDR2 reads SQIVND (reference sequence). The CDR3 length is 14 residues.

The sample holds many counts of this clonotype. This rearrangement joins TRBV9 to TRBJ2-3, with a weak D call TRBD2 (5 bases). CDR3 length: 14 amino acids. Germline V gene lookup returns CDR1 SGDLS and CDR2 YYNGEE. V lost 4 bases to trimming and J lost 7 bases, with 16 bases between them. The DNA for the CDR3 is TGTGCCAGCAGCCCCCGCACGGGGATATATACGCAGTATTTT. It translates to CASSPRTGIYTQYF.

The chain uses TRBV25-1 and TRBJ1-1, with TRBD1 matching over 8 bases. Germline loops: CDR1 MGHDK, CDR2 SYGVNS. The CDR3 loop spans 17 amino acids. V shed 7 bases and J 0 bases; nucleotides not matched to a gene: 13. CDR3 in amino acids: CASKGTGGPFMNTEAFF. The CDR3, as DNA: TGTGCCAGCAAGGGGACAGGAGGCCCTTTCATGAACACTGAAGCTTTCTTT. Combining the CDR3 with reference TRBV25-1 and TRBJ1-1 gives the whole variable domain EADIYQTPRYLVIGTGKKITLECSQTMGHDKMYWYQQDPGMELHLIHYSYGVNSTEKGDLSSESTVSRIRTEHFPLTLESARPSHTSQYLCASKGTGGPFMNTEAFFGQGTRLTVV.

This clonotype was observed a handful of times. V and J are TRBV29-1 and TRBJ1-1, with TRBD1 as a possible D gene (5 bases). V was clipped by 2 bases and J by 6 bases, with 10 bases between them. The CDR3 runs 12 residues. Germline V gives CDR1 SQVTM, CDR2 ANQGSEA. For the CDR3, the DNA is TGCAGCGTTGAAATAGGGGCCCCTGAAGCTTTCTTT. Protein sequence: CSVEIGAPEAFF.

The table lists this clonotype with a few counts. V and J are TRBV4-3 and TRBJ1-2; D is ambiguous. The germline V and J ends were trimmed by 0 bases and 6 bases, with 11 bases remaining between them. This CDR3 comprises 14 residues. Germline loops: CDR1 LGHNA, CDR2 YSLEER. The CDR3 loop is CASSQDLTEHGYTF. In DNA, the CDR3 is TGCGCCAGCAGCCAAGATCTAACAGAGCATGGCTACACCTTC.

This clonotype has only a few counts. The CDR3 sequence is CASSNWGDSEAFF. The CDR3 DNA is TGTGCCAGTAGTAACTGGGGAGACAGTGAAGCTTTCTTT. The V gene is TRBV19, the J gene TRBJ1-1; D is perhaps TRBD1 (5 bases). The CDR3 loop spans 13 amino acids. Germline assignment: CDR1 LNHDA and CDR2 SQIVND (reference sequence). V lost 4 bases, J lost 7 bases, and 13 bases lay in between.

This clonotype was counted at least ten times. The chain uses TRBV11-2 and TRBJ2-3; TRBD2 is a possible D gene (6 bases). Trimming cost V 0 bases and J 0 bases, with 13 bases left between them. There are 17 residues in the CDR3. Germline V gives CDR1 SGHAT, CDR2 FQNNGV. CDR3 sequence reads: CASSLEGIAASTDTQYF. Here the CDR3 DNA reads TGTGCCAGCAGCTTAGAGGGAATAGCGGCTAGCACAGATACGCAGTATTTT.